This T cell receptor (beta chain) derives from a study of blood T cell repertoires in COVID-19. Study information: COVID-19 samples collected from the United States, Italy and Spain covered acute and convalescent phases.

In the original processing: Reference gene primer amplification gave estimated nucleated cell counts. Assay used: immunoSEQ multiplex PCR; TCRdb lists only in-frame clones, some missing. The V and J calls and clone size are taken from that table; D and trimming were inferred from the DNA. The sample holds approximately 150,000 clones, roughly 87% seen once. This CDR3 has 15 amino acids. Germline values: CDR1 MNHEY, CDR2 SVGAGI. V was pared by 0 bases and J by 10 bases, with 8 bases of the junction left unmatched. The rearrangement joins TRBV6-5 to TRBJ1-4, with TRBD1 identical over 7 bases. The sequencing sample was made of peripheral blood. This TCR derives from a human donor in a cohort sampled during active COVID-19. The CDR3 spells CASSYSTQGQGKLFF. For the CDR3, the DNA is TGTGCCAGCAGTTACTCGACACAGGGGCAGGGAAAACTGTTTTTT.